These 31 T cell receptor beta chains were all obtained from the same sample, sequenced in a study of beta chain features in type 1 diabetes. Since all of the isolated RNA was reverse transcribed, expressed TCRB transcripts were what got sequenced. Produced via immunoSEQ multiplex PCR; TCRdb's table is partial and in-frame only. The sample contains about 660,000 clones, 11% to 15% of which appear only once. Broader study findings: Type 1 diabetes patients showed a moderate but significant shortening of TCRB CDR3s in all four CD4+ subsets.

Their recognized antigens are unknown. Source material: naive CD4+ T cells from blood. The receptor source for this set is a man between 18 and 35 years old with type 1 diabetes.

In this sample, this clone turned up a few times. The chain couples TRBV5-4 to TRBJ2-5; the D gene is possibly TRBD2 (6 bases). Trimming took 1 base from V and 4 from J, leaving 8 bases between them. Germline CDR1 and CDR2: SGHNT and YYREEE (reference sequence). The CDR3 sequence is 13 residues long. The CDR3 DNA reads TGTGCCAGCAGCTTGCTAGCGCCAGAGACCCAGTACTTC. Translating gives CASSLLAPETQYF.

The chain carries TRBV15 and TRBJ2-6, with TRBD1 matching 7 bases. CDR1 is LNHNV, CDR2 YYDKDF, per germline (reference sequence). The CDR3 totals 17 residues. The V and J ends lost 3 bases and 0 bases, in that order; junction bases with no gene match: 5. The CDR3 protein is CATSRPAGGSGANVLTF. The CDR3 DNA is TGTGCCACCAGCAGGCCGGCAGGGGGCTCTGGGGCCAACGTCCTGACTTTC. Variable domain in full (rest from reference TRBV15 and TRBJ2-6): DAMVIQNPRYQVTQFGKPVTLSCSQTLNHNVMYWYQQKSSQAPKLLFHYYDKDFNNEADTPDNFQSRRPNTSFCFLDIRSPGLGDTAMYLCATSRPAGGSGANVLTFGAGSRLTVL.

This clone was observed a few times. This sequence joins TRBV7-8 and TRBJ1-2; the D gene is possibly TRBD1 (6 bases). The germline V and J ends were trimmed by 4 bases and 3 bases, with 12 bases remaining between them. Germline CDR1 SGHVS, CDR2 FQNEAQ. This CDR3 is 14 amino acids long. In nucleotides, the CDR3 is TGTGCCAGCAGCTCTTGGGCAGGGGACTATGGCTACACCTTC. Protein: CASSSWAGDYGYTF.

This clone appeared a few times. The V gene is TRBV27, the J gene TRBJ2-3; 8 bases match TRBD2. From germline, CDR1 is MNHEY and CDR2 SMNVEV (reference sequence). With V trimmed by 5 bases and J by 8 bases, 18 bases remained unmatched. CDR3 length: 17 amino acids. CDR3 in DNA: TGTGCCAGCAGTACCGGACTAGCTTCGGTCCTGCGGGGTACGCAGTATTTT. Amino acid sequence: CASSTGLASVLRGTQYF.

This chain uses TRBV2 with TRBJ2-3, with D possibly TRBD2 on 6 matching bases. The CDR3 extends over 14 amino acids. V shed 6 bases and J shed 3 bases, with 13 bases lying between them. CDR1 SNHLY and CDR2 FYNNEI come from the germline V gene. CDR3 loop: CASRASGLTDTQYF. The CDR3 nucleotides read TGTGCCAGCAGGGCGAGCGGGTTAACAGATACGCAGTATTTT.

This rearrangement joins TRBV7-2 to TRBJ2-5; a weak D match, TRBD2 (5 bases). The V end lost 2 bases, the J end lost 1 base, and 14 bases lay between the germline ends. The germline V gene has CDR1 SGHTA and CDR2 FQGNSA. This CDR3 has 16 amino acids. CDR3 region: CASSLNIWRVQETQYF. CDR3 in DNA: TGTGCCAGCAGCTTAAACATATGGCGGGTCCAAGAGACCCAGTACTTC.

The gene calls are TRBV7-9 and TRBJ2-4, with TRBD1 matching 7 bases. The J segment lost 7 bases and the V segment lost 1 base, leaving 4 bases of the junction unmatched. This CDR3 contains 14 residues. CDR1 and CDR2 (germline): SEHNR, FQNEAQ (reference sequence). CDR3 region: CASSLDEGGNIQYF. The DNA of the CDR3 is TGTGCCAGCAGCTTAGATGAAGGGGGCAACATTCAGTACTTC.

A few counts support this clone. The J gene is TRBJ1-6, the V gene TRBV4-3; 8 bases match TRBD1. Germline V gene data show CDR1 as LGHNA and CDR2 as YSLEER. After removal of 4 bases from V and 12 bases from J, the junction contained 11 bases not matched to a gene. The CDR3 loop spans 15 amino acids. The CDR3 loop is CASSLLGQGEKPLHF. The CDR3 DNA follows: TGCGCCAGCAGCCTTCTCGGACAGGGAGAGAAACCCCTCCACTTT.

The chain couples TRBV30 to TRBJ1-1, with D uncertain. The CDR3 is 12 residues long. Trimming pared 4 bases from V and 4 bases from J, leaving 10 bases between. Germline CDR1 is GTSNPN and CDR2 is SVGIG (reference sequence). The CDR3 reads CAWTEVGTEAFF. CDR3 sequence (DNA): TGTGCCTGGACAGAGGTAGGCACTGAAGCTTTCTTT.

This clone was detected a few times. The chain has TRBV4-1 and TRBJ2-6; D remains unclear. Trimming took off 0 bases at V and 4 bases at J, with 19 bases between the two ends. Germline V gene lookup returns CDR1 MGHRA and CDR2 YSYEKL. The CDR3 spans 19 residues. CDR3 nucleotides: TGCGCCAGCAGCCAAGATTATGTCGGGCGGACCGAGGGGGCCAACGTCCTGACTTTC. Translating gives CASSQDYVGRTEGANVLTF.

The CDR3 protein is CASSLRGGDGNTIYF. CDR3 sequence (DNA): TGTGCCAGCAGCTTGAGGGGCGGTGATGGAAACACCATATATTTT. The chain has TRBV5-6 and TRBJ1-3; TRBD1 might be the D (5 bases). Looked up from germline, CDR1 is SGHDT and CDR2 is YYEEEE. V lost 1 base and J 3 bases, leaving 11 bases between the germline ends. The CDR3 totals 15 residues.

This clone was detected a few times. The chain couples TRBV29-1 to TRBJ1-4, with 7 positions matching TRBD1. Looked up from germline, CDR1 is SQVTM and CDR2 is ANQGSEA. This CDR3 contains 14 residues. Trimming removed 5 bases from V and 4 bases from J; junction bases left unmatched: 7. The CDR3 nucleotides read TGCAGCGTTTTTGACAGGGATGGTAATGAAAAACTGTTTTTT. Its translation is CSVFDRDGNEKLFF.

V usage is TRBV25-1 and J usage is TRBJ2-7, with TRBD1 matching over 12 bases. The germline V gene has CDR1 MGHDK and CDR2 SYGVNS. The trim removed 1 base at V and 4 bases at J, leaving 5 bases unmatched. The CDR3 has 16 residues. CDR3 in DNA: TGTGCCAGCAGTGAATTGGGGACAGGGGGCTTTTACGAGCAGTACTTC. This encodes CASSELGTGGFYEQYF.

This clone was counted between two and nine times. This chain links TRBV30 with TRBJ1-1, with a weak D call TRBD1 (5 bases). CDR3 length: 15 residues. Trimming removed 0 bases at V and 4 bases at J, with 15 bases between. Germline V lookup: CDR1 GTSNPN, CDR2 SVGIG (reference sequence). Written as DNA, the CDR3 is TGTGCCTGGAGTGTACAGTTAGGAGGGGTCACTGAAGCTTTCTTT. Its translation is CAWSVQLGGVTEAFF.

This clone appeared a few times. The chain combines TRBV14 with TRBJ2-6; a weak D match, TRBD2 (5 bases). Trimming took 1 base from V and 0 from J, leaving 7 bases between them. The CDR3 has 16 amino acids. Germline CDR1 is SGHDN and CDR2 is FVKESK. The CDR3 DNA reads TGTGCCAGCAGCCAAGTTGGGAGCTCTGGGGCCAACGTCCTGACTTTC. It encodes CASSQVGSSGANVLTF.

With respect to this clone: The same CDR3 can be traced to other DNA sequences in this sample. V and J are TRBV2 and TRBJ1-5; D uncertain. The CDR3 sequence is 12 residues long. Germline V gene sequence: CDR1 SNHLY, CDR2 FYNNEI. Trimming cost V 4 bases and J 7 bases, with 8 bases left between them. CDR3 in DNA: TGTGCCAGCAGTGGCACGAACCAGCCCCAGCATTTT. This encodes CASSGTNQPQHF.

The chain links TRBV7-9 to TRBJ1-4; no firm D call. The CDR3 spans 13 residues. V was pared by 4 bases and J by 7 bases, with 10 bases between. CDR1 SEHNR and CDR2 FQNEAQ come from the germline V gene (reference sequence). The DNA for the CDR3 is TGTGCCAGCAGCTCCTCCTCCCGTGAAAAACTGTTTTTT. Translated: CASSSSSREKLFF. The full variable domain, in which reference TRBV7-9 and TRBJ1-4 provide the parts outside the CDR3, is DTGVSQNPRHKITKRGQNVTFRCDPISEHNRLYWYRQTLGQGPEFLTYFQNEAQLEKSRLLSDRFSAERPKGSFSTLEIQRTEQGDSAMYLCASSSSSREKLFFGSGTQLSVL.

There are a few counts of this clone. J is TRBJ2-7 and V is TRBV14; 8 positions agree with TRBD1. Germline CDR1 reads SGHDN; CDR2 reads FVKESK. J gave up 2 bases and V 1 base, and 7 bases lay outside the gene matches. The CDR3 sequence is 16 residues long. The CDR3 spells CASSQVERTGTYEQYF. For the CDR3, the DNA is TGTGCCAGCAGCCAAGTTGAGAGGACAGGGACCTACGAGCAGTACTTC.

V gene TRBV30 combines with J gene TRBJ2-1; D is unresolved. This CDR3 is built from 13 residues. V lost 2 bases to trimming and J lost 0 bases, with 5 bases between them. From germline, CDR1 is GTSNPN and CDR2 SVGIG (reference sequence). This CDR3 is CAWSRSSYNEQFF. The CDR3 bases are TGTGCCTGGAGTCGAAGCTCCTACAATGAGCAGTTCTTC.

This clone was counted a few times. As DNA, the CDR3 is TGTGCCAGCAGTTCAATATTGAACACTGAAGCTTTCTTT. It yields the protein CASSSILNTEAFF. The rearrangement uses TRBV6-6 and TRBJ1-1; no reliable D call. CDR1 and CDR2 from the germline V gene are MNHNY and SVGAGI (reference sequence). With 4 bases removed from V and 0 bases from J, the gap between germline ends came to 6 bases. This CDR3 is built from 13 residues.

This clone has a handful of counts. V and J are TRBV15 and TRBJ2-7, with TRBD1 matching 12 bases. CDR3 length: 15 residues. J was trimmed by 3 bases and V by 4 bases; bases with no gene match: 4. The germline CDR1 and CDR2 sequences are LNHNV and YYDKDF (reference sequence). Here the CDR3 DNA reads TGTGCCACCAGCACAGGGACAGGGGGCCTCTACGAGCAGTACTTC. It encodes CATSTGTGGLYEQYF.

The V call is TRBV6-1, the J call TRBJ1-2; TRBD1 might be the D (5 bases). CDR3 length equals 17 residues. Germline lookup yields CDR1 MNHNS and CDR2 SASEGT. With 0 bases removed from V and 1 base from J, the gap between germline ends came to 15 bases. The CDR3 bases are TGTGCCAGCAGTGAAGCGCTTCCTGGGGCTCTTAACTATGGCTACACCTTC. Translated: CASSEALPGALNYGYTF.

The V call is TRBV30, the J call TRBJ2-4; 8 bases line up with TRBD1. Germline loops: CDR1 GTSNPN, CDR2 SVGIG (reference sequence). The CDR3 spans 13 residues. V shed 5 bases, J shed 8 bases, and the junction held 8 bases outside the gene matches. The CDR3 DNA follows: TGTGCCTGGGCACAGGGGGGCGGAGACATTCAGTACTTC. The encoded protein is CAWAQGGGDIQYF. Full variable domain (missing parts from reference TRBV30 and TRBJ2-4): SQTIHQWPATLVQPVGSPLSLECTVEGTSNPNLYWYRQAAGRGLQLLFYSVGIGQISSEVPQNLSASRPQDRQFILSSKKLLLSDSGFYLCAWAQGGGDIQYFGAGTRLSVL.

This clone was observed a handful of times. The V call is TRBV6-1, the J call TRBJ2-7; D is unclear. Germline lookup yields CDR1 MNHNS and CDR2 SASEGT. CDR3 size: 14 residues. Trimming cost V 5 bases and J 2 bases, with 13 bases left between them. CDR3 nucleotides: TGTGCCAGCAGTAATCCTCAGGTGACCTACGAGCAGTACTTC. Its protein product is CASSNPQVTYEQYF.

This clone has only a few counts. The chain joins TRBV7-9 to TRBJ1-2; no clear D gene. The CDR3 is 16 residues long. The germline V gene has CDR1 SEHNR and CDR2 FQNEAQ (reference sequence). The V and J ends lost 1 base and 8 bases respectively, with 20 bases between them. The CDR3: CASSLGGGSPIGGYTF. In nucleotides, the CDR3 is TGTGCCAGCAGCTTAGGAGGAGGGTCTCCCATTGGAGGCTACACCTTC.

This clone has more than one count but fewer than ten. The genes are TRBV10-3 and TRBJ2-6; D unresolved. Germline loops: CDR1 ENHRY, CDR2 SYGVKD. The V and J ends lost 5 bases and 10 bases respectively, with 9 bases between them. The CDR3 consists of 12 residues. The CDR3 DNA reads TGTGCCATCAGTCCGACGGTTAACGTCCTGACTTTC. Amino acid sequence: CAISPTVNVLTF.

The chain joins TRBV20-1 to TRBJ2-7; possibly TRBD1 for D (5 bases). Germline V lookup: CDR1 DFQATT, CDR2 SNEGSKA (reference sequence). This CDR3 is 11 amino acids long. Between the trimmed V and J ends, which lost 2 bases and 5 bases, there was a span of 7 bases. In DNA form, the CDR3 reads TGCAGTGCTAGACAGGGCAACGAGCAGTACTTC. Its protein product is CSARQGNEQYF.

This chain uses TRBV4-1 with TRBJ2-6, with D possibly being TRBD1 or TRBD2 (6 bases each). Germline V gene sequence: CDR1 MGHRA, CDR2 YSYEKL. The CDR3 sequence is 18 residues long. Trimming cost V 6 bases and J 2 bases, with 20 bases left between them. Here the CDR3 DNA reads TGCGCCAGCAGGAGGGGGGTCCCGGCGGCCACTGGGGCCAACGTCCTGACTTTC. The encoded protein is CASRRGVPAATGANVLTF.

In this sample, this clone turned up a few times. The chain has TRBV5-1 and TRBJ2-2, with no clear D. The CDR3 loop spans 14 amino acids. V was shortened by 1 base and J by 1 base, with 5 bases between the two germline ends. The germline CDR1 and CDR2 sequences are SGHRS and YFSETQ. The CDR3 here is CASSLTVNTGELFF. As DNA, the CDR3 is TGCGCCAGCAGCTTGACAGTGAACACCGGGGAGCTGTTTTTT.

J is TRBJ1-2 and V is TRBV18, with D perhaps matching TRBD1 (5 bases). Germline-derived CDR1 and CDR2 are KGHSH and LQKENI. Trimming took 3 bases from V and 3 from J, leaving 14 bases between them. There are 15 residues in the CDR3. CDR3: CASSPIVGTDYGYTF. The CDR3 DNA is TGTGCCAGCTCACCCATCGTAGGGACTGACTATGGCTACACCTTC.

The gene calls are TRBV7-2 and TRBJ2-7; 7 bases are shared with TRBD1. CDR1 SGHTA and CDR2 FQGNSA come from the germline V gene. V lost 1 base, J lost 1 base, and 10 bases stayed unmatched. The CDR3 is made up of 17 amino acids. CDR3 DNA sequence: TGTGCCAGCAGCTTAGGACAGGGTTCGGCGAATTCCTACGAGCAGTACTTC. It translates to CASSLGQGSANSYEQYF.